These T cell receptor beta chains were read from a single sample in a study of blood T cell repertoires in COVID-19. Generated by immunoSEQ multiplex PCR, the TCRdb table keeps only in-frame clones and is missing some. The table includes approximately 170,000 clones, about 86% detected once. Sample: peripheral blood. The receptors originated from a man aged 65 to 85 with active or convalescent COVID-19. CDR3s include the opening cysteine and the closing phenylalanine or tryptophan. The D gene is left open where the match is weak. Size values are once, few and many counts, or a class for expanded clones, and some rows have none.

>TRBJ2-4|.|TRBV7-2|.
TGTGCCAGCAGCGGGCCTCAGGGCCTCGGAAACATTCAGTACTTC
CASSGPQGLGNIQYF
>TRBJ1-5|.|TRBV6-2/TRBV6-3|TRBD1
TGTGCCAGCAGTTTTGGCGGGACAGGGGGTCAGCCCCAGCATTTT
CASSFGGTGGQPQHF
>TRBJ2-1|.|TRBV9|.
TGTGCCAGCAGCGTAGACAGGCCGGGTGAGCAGTTCTTC
CASSVDRPGEQFF
>TRBJ2-7|once|TRBV5-1|.
TGCGCCAGCAGCACGGGGAGCTCCTACGAGCAGTACTTC
CASSTGSSYEQYF
>TRBJ2-7|.|TRBV19|TRBD1
TGTGCCAGTAGTGTACCGGGACAGCCGTACGAGCAGTACTTC
CASSVPGQPYEQYF
>TRBJ1-5|few|TRBV18|.
TGTGCCAGCTCACCACGGGGGGTAGGGGACGATCAGCCCCAGCATTTT
CASSPRGVGDDQPQHF
>TRBJ2-1|.|TRBV9|TRBD2
TGTGCCAGCAGCGTAGCCCCCTCCTCGACTAGCGGGAAGCCTGAGCAGTTCTTC
CASSVAPSSTSGKPEQFF
>TRBJ2-7|.|TRBV15|TRBD2
TGTGCCACCAGCATCCACCGGGGGGGAGAGCTCTACGAGCAGTACTTC
CATSIHRGGELYEQYF
>TRBJ1-5|once|TRBV19|TRBD1
TGTGCCAGCAGATGGACAGGGGGAAGCAATCAGCCCCAGCATTTT
CASRWTGGSNQPQHF
>TRBJ2-5|.|TRBV4-1|.
TGCGCCAGCGGACCTCGGGGAGGTCCGGAGACCCAGTACTTC
CASGPRGGPETQYF
>TRBJ1-6|once|TRBV27|.
TGTGCCAGCAGTTTGGGTCCGTCCGGAGTCTCCCTCCACTTT
CASSLGPSGVSLHF
>TRBJ1-5|.|TRBV28|.
TGTGCCAGCAGTTTACCAGGGCCCCCCAATCAGCCCCAGCATTTT
CASSLPGPPNQPQHF
>TRBJ2-5|.|TRBV5-4|.
TGTGCCAGCAGCTTATACTCTCAAGAGACCCAGTACTTC
CASSLYSQETQYF
>TRBJ2-1|.|TRBV11-3|TRBD2
TGTGCCAGCAGCCCCCCCGAAGGACTAGCGGGAGCCCCGGGTGAGCAGTTCTTC
CASSPPEGLAGAPGEQFF
>TRBJ2-7|once|TRBV11-3|.
TGTGCCAGCAGCAAGGACAGTTCCTACGAGCAGTACTTC
CASSKDSSYEQYF
>TRBJ2-2|.|TRBV4-2|.
TGTGCCAGCACCCTAGACCGGGGAACCGGGGAGCTGTTTTTT
CASTLDRGTGELFF
>TRBJ1-1|.|TRBV3-1/TRBV3-2|.
TGTGCCAGCCGGGGGGGCACTGAAGCTTTCTTT
CASRGGTEAFF
>TRBJ2-5|.|TRBV5-6|.
TGTGCCAGCAGCTTGACTGTCCCTCAAGAGACCCAGTACTTC
CASSLTVPQETQYF
>TRBJ2-5|.|TRBV15|TRBD1
TGTGCCACCAGCAGAGAGGACAGGGGGGAGGAGACCCAGTACTTC
CATSREDRGEETQYF
>TRBJ1-4|.|TRBV11-2|TRBD1
TGTGCCAGCAGCCTGGGGGGGACAGGGGGAGAAAAACTGTTTTTT
CASSLGGTGGEKLFF
>TRBJ2-3|.|TRBV24-1|.
TGTGCCACCAGTGCCAGGGGCCAGGGAGATACGCAGTATTTT
CATSARGQGDTQYF
>TRBJ1-2|.|TRBV15|.
TGTGCCACTGCAAAGGGACGGGCGGGAGGCTACACCTTC
CATAKGRAGGYTF
>TRBJ1-2|.|TRBV5-6|.
TGTGCCAGCAGCTTGGACAGGAACTATGGCTACACCTTC
CASSLDRNYGYTF
>TRBJ1-1|.|TRBV7-2|.
TGTGCCAGCAGCTTAGCGGTTGGAGGCAGGAAGAACACTGAAGCTTTCTTT
CASSLAVGGRKNTEAFF
>TRBJ1-6|few|TRBV10-2|TRBD1
TGCGCCAGCAGGGGGGACAGGGGATATAATTCACCCCTCCACTTT
CASRGDRGYNSPLHF
>TRBJ2-3|.|TRBV5-5|.
TGTGCCAGCAGCTCTCCGTCGGGGGCAGATACGCAGTATTTT
CASSSPSGADTQYF
>TRBJ2-3|.|TRBV29-1|.
TGCAGCGACCGACAGATAGATACGCAGTATTTT
CSDRQIDTQYF
>TRBJ2-3|.|TRBV6-5|TRBD2
TGTGCCAGCAGTACTAGCGGAGCTAGCACAGATACGCAGTATTTT
CASSTSGASTDTQYF
>TRBJ2-1|.|TRBV5-4|.
TGTGCCAGCAGCTTGCATTCCGGGAGCCAATACAATGAGCAGTTCTTC
CASSLHSGSQYNEQFF
>TRBJ2-5|.|TRBV2|.
TGTGCCAGCAGTGAAACTTCGGGGGACAGAAGAGGGGAGACCCAGTACTTC
CASSETSGDRRGETQYF
>TRBJ2-3|.|TRBV24-1|TRBD2
TGTGCCACCAGTGATCCGCGGGGGGGAGATACGCAGTATTTT
CATSDPRGGDTQYF
>TRBJ1-2|.|TRBV4-3|TRBD1
TGCGCCAGCAGCCAAAGGACAGGGGACTATGGCTACACCTTC
CASSQRTGDYGYTF
>TRBJ1-2|.|TRBV30|.
TGTGCCTGGAGTAGAGGGACAACCTATGGCTACACCTTC
CAWSRGTTYGYTF
>TRBJ2-7|.|TRBV9|TRBD1
TGTGCCAGCAGCCCCCAGACAGGGTACTCCTACGAGCAGTACTTC
CASSPQTGYSYEQYF
>TRBJ1-1|.|TRBV9|.
TGTGCCAGCAGTCACATCGCAGGGCTCTTATACACTGAAGCTTTCTTT
CASSHIAGLLYTEAFF